This entry lists 22 T cell receptor beta chains sequenced from one sample in a study of cytomegalovirus exposure and HLA in healthy donors. The PCR used 60 Vbeta and 13 Jbeta primers. TCRdb's table, derived via immunoSEQ multiplex PCR, lists solely in-frame clones and lacks some. This table has approximately 82,000 clones, about three fifths appearing once. The sequencing sample was made of PBMCs. The receptors were gathered from a woman aged 25-40 years in good health and CMV-seropositive.

The chain links TRBV12-5 to TRBJ2-7, with unresolved D. Between the trimmed V and J ends, which lost 9 bases and 7 bases, there was a span of 7 bases. Germline V gene sequence: CDR1 LGHNT, CDR2 FRNRAP. The CDR3 extends over 9 amino acids. CDR3: CARLVEQYF. The DNA of the CDR3 is TGTGCTAGACTCGTGGAGCAGTACTTC.

The V gene is TRBV5-5, the J gene TRBJ1-1; 8 nucleotides agree with TRBD1. The CDR3 has 15 residues. The germline V gene encodes CDR1 SGHKS and CDR2 YYEKEE (reference sequence). Germline trimming cut 5 bases from V and 1 base from J; bases unmatched to any gene: 7. CDR3: CASSFRGTGNTEAFF. In nucleotides, the CDR3 is TGTGCCAGCAGTTTTAGAGGGACAGGGAACACTGAAGCTTTCTTT.

This clone occurred a few times. The V gene is TRBV2, the J gene TRBJ2-2, with no clear D. The CDR3 totals 15 residues. V dropped 3 bases and J dropped 2 bases, with 10 bases sitting between them. Germline CDR1 is SNHLY and CDR2 is FYNNEI. The CDR3 DNA reads TGTGCCAGCAGTGACGAGATTATTAACACCGGGGAGCTGTTTTTT. It is translated as CASSDEIINTGELFF.

The chain couples TRBV6-1 to TRBJ2-1; 8 nucleotides line up with TRBD1. Trimming removed 1 base from V and 4 bases from J; junction bases left unmatched: 3. The CDR3 totals 15 residues. From germline, CDR1 is MNHNS and CDR2 SASEGT. CDR3 sequence reads: CASSEGTGGYNEQFF. The CDR3 DNA is TGTGCCAGCAGTGAAGGTACAGGGGGGTACAATGAGCAGTTCTTC.

The chain is built from TRBV7-3 and TRBJ2-7, with 7 bases fitting TRBD1. The CDR3 has 13 residues. Trimming at V came to 6 bases and at J to 0 bases, leaving 2 bases not matched to a gene. The germline CDR1 and CDR2 sequences are SGHTA and FQGTGA. CDR3: CASSRDSSYEQYF. For the CDR3, the DNA is TGTGCCAGCAGTCGGGACAGCTCCTACGAGCAGTACTTC.

J is TRBJ2-7 and V is TRBV6-5; D may be TRBD2 (7 bases). The V end lost 5 bases, the J end lost 0 bases, and 14 bases lay between the germline ends. The CDR3 is made up of 15 amino acids. In germline, CDR1 is MNHEY, CDR2 SVGAGI. CDR3 coding DNA: TGTGCCAGCAGTCCCGTGGGAGGGGGCTCCTACGAGCAGTACTTC. Translation gives CASSPVGGGSYEQYF.

This chain connects TRBV4-1 to TRBJ1-5; 7 nucleotides agree with TRBD1. Germline V gene lookup returns CDR1 MGHRA and CDR2 YSYEKL. The CDR3 has 13 amino acids. The V segment lost 6 bases and the J segment 3 bases; nucleotides outside the gene matches: 2. This CDR3 is CASRGQSNQPQHF. The CDR3 DNA is TGCGCCAGCAGGGGACAGTCCAATCAGCCCCAGCATTTT.

This clone has a handful of counts. This sequence joins TRBV19 and TRBJ2-3; 13 positions match TRBD2. Per germline, CDR1 LNHDA and CDR2 SQIVND (reference sequence). This CDR3 contains 15 residues. V lost 10 bases, J lost 3 bases, and 7 bases stayed unmatched. CDR3 sequence reads: CATRTSGGGTDTQYF. CDR3 coding DNA: TGTGCCACGAGGACTAGCGGGGGCGGAACAGATACGCAGTATTTT.

CDR3 DNA: TGCAGTGCTCCTATAGTCAGGGAGCAGTACTTC. It is translated as CSAPIVREQYF. The chain carries TRBV20-1 and TRBJ2-7; D gene unclear. The CDR3 sequence is 11 residues long. V was cut by 5 bases and J by 7 bases, with 12 bases left in between. Germline values: CDR1 DFQATT, CDR2 SNEGSKA (reference sequence).

This clone was counted only a few times. The chain couples TRBV7-9 to TRBJ1-5; D unresolved. The V gene's germline CDR1 is SEHNR and CDR2 FQNEAQ (reference sequence). Deletions cut 3 bases from V and 6 bases from J, with 15 bases between. The CDR3 is 15 amino acids. This CDR3 is CASSLESLVGQPQHF. CDR3 nucleotides: TGTGCCAGCAGCTTGGAGTCCCTGGTAGGTCAGCCCCAGCATTTT.

On this clone itself: The sample contains more than one DNA sequence encoding this CDR3. The DNA for the CDR3 is TGTGCCAGCAGTGAAAGAGGGAGTAGCAATCAGCCCCAGCATTTT. This gives the protein CASSERGSSNQPQHF. The chain joins TRBV2 to TRBJ1-5; D is undetermined. The V gene's germline CDR1 is SNHLY and CDR2 FYNNEI. This CDR3 comprises 15 residues. Trimming left V 2 bases short and J 0 bases short, with 8 bases between. Based on the CDR3 plus reference TRBV2 and TRBJ1-5, the full variable domain is EPEVTQTPSHQVTQMGQEVILRCVPISNHLYFYWYRQILGQKVEFLVSFYNNEISEKSEIFDDQFSVERPDGSNFTLKIRSTKLEDSAMYFCASSERGSSNQPQHFGDGTRLSIL.

The chain links TRBV25-1 to TRBJ1-1; the D is unclear. Trimming pared 6 bases from V and 8 bases from J, leaving 13 bases between. This CDR3 spans 12 amino acids. Germline V gives CDR1 MGHDK, CDR2 SYGVNS. CDR3 DNA sequence: TGTGCCAGCAGCCATCCGGGATCCGAAGCTTTCTTT. Its protein is CASSHPGSEAFF.

This clone was counted a few times. This chain connects TRBV4-3 to TRBJ2-1; the match to TRBD2 covers 8 bases. V shed 0 bases and J 6 bases; nucleotides not matched to a gene: 10. This CDR3 is 17 amino acids long. The germline CDR1 and CDR2 sequences are LGHNA and YSLEER. The CDR3 coding sequence is TGCGCCAGCAGCCAAGACCGGGGAGCGGGGGTACTCAATGAGCAGTTCTTC. Its protein product is CASSQDRGAGVLNEQFF.

The chain combines TRBV5-1 with TRBJ1-4; 7 bases map to TRBD1. Looked up from germline, CDR1 is SGHRS and CDR2 is YFSETQ. V gave up 2 bases and J gave up 4 bases; unmatched junction bases: 2. The CDR3 has 14 amino acids. The CDR3, as DNA: TGCGCCAGCAGCTTTGGGACAGTTAATGAAAAACTGTTTTTT. This sequence encodes CASSFGTVNEKLFF.

This rearrangement joins TRBV7-9 to TRBJ2-1, with D possibly matching TRBD2 (5 bases). CDR1 and CDR2 (germline): SEHNR, FQNEAQ (reference sequence). The germline V and J ends were trimmed by 8 bases and 10 bases, with 18 bases remaining between them. This CDR3 is built from 13 residues. CDR3 in DNA: TGTGCCAGCCATCGGGATCTTTCTGGAGAGCAGTTCTTC. It translates to CASHRDLSGEQFF.

The CDR3 DNA sequence: TGCGCCAGCAGCCTGGGGACAGGGGTAGATCAGCCCCAGCATTTT. It specifies CASSLGTGVDQPQHF. The gene calls are TRBV4-3 and TRBJ1-5, with TRBD1 matching 10 bases. This CDR3 spans 15 amino acids. Germline CDR1 LGHNA, CDR2 YSLEER. J lost 5 bases, V lost 4 bases, and 5 bases had no gene match.

The CDR3 is CASSPQPGHYNSPLHF. As DNA, the CDR3 is TGTGCCAGCAGCCCCCAACCGGGACACTATAATTCACCCCTCCACTTT. The chain recombines TRBV7-9 with TRBJ1-6; D is possibly TRBD1 (6 bases). Looked up from germline, CDR1 is SEHNR and CDR2 is FQNEAQ (reference sequence). The CDR3 is 16 amino acids. The V end lost 5 bases, the J end lost 3 bases, and 14 bases lay between the germline ends.

The rearrangement uses TRBV4-1 and TRBJ1-2; TRBD1 aligns across 9 bases. Germline loops: CDR1 MGHRA, CDR2 YSYEKL. The trim removed 0 bases at V and 3 bases at J, leaving 8 bases unmatched. The CDR3 extends over 17 amino acids. CDR3 region: CASSQDHLGTGHYGYTF. CDR3 DNA: TGCGCCAGCAGCCAAGACCACCTCGGGACAGGGCACTATGGCTACACCTTC.

The chain uses TRBV4-1 and TRBJ2-1, with D tentatively TRBD2 (6 bases). This CDR3 region has 13 residues. The V gene's germline CDR1 is MGHRA and CDR2 YSYEKL. The V gene lost 3 bases and the J gene lost 7 bases, with 10 bases spanning the gap. The CDR3 loop is CASSHAGLNEQFF. The CDR3 DNA follows: TGCGCCAGCAGCCACGCGGGGTTAAATGAGCAGTTCTTC.

The CDR3 DNA reads as TGTGCCAGCAGTGATTCGGGGACAGGGGCCTACGAGCAGTACTTC. This translates into CASSDSGTGAYEQYF. V gene TRBV25-1 combines with J gene TRBJ2-7; TRBD1 agrees at 10 bases. Trimming cost V 3 bases and J 2 bases; bases outside gene matches: 4. Germline CDR1 reads MGHDK; CDR2 reads SYGVNS. This CDR3 is built from 15 residues.

The V and J genes are TRBV19 and TRBJ2-5; D gene uncertain. Looked up from germline, CDR1 is LNHDA and CDR2 is SQIVND (reference sequence). This CDR3 has 14 residues. The V end lost 5 bases, the J end lost 2 bases, and 12 bases lay between the germline ends. CDR3 sequence (DNA): TGTGCCAGTAGTCACCGAATCACTCAAGAGACCCAGTACTTC. This sequence encodes CASSHRITQETQYF.

This clone was counted a few times. This chain uses TRBV28 with TRBJ2-7, with 7 positions matching TRBD1. In germline, CDR1 is MDHEN, CDR2 SYDVKM. The CDR3 spans 12 residues. Unmatched junction bases numbered 2, after V lost 5 bases and J lost 4 bases. Written as DNA, the CDR3 is TGTGCCAGCAGTCGACAGGGTTACGAGCAGTACTTC. This gives the protein CASSRQGYEQYF.